The sequence of this TCR beta chain was determined in a study of shared clonotypes between healthy human individuals (dated by TCRdb to the early 2020s). About the full investigation: The cohort comprised a couple of women and a few men aged 18 to 49 years. Libraries were prepared and TCR repertoires were sequenced by different laboratories using diverse techniques, in order to increase sequencing depth and limit assay-specific biases. Leukapheresis yielded between about 0.85 and 10 billion PBMCs per donor. The study deeply sequenced blood TCR repertoires of about 5 healthy adults to estimate repertoire size and the extent of clonotype sharing between individuals.

TCR CDR3 regions were amplified from genomic DNA by multiplex PCR using the deep immunoSEQ assay. Extracted genomic DNA from each cell subset was distributed evenly across all wells of several immunoSEQ 96-well plates, and each plate was treated as a replicate. For unsorted PBMC, about 0.3 ug genomic DNA, equal to roughly 32,000 T cell genomes, was loaded into each replicate PCR. Genomic DNA from unsorted PBMC was sequenced over ten immunoSEQ deep assay plates. Purified libraries were measured with a Qubit 3.0 fluorometer, size-checked on a Bioanalyzer 2100, and measured again with the KAPA Library Quantification kit. Each immunoSEQ 96-well plate was sequenced on its own single-read 150-cycle Illumina NextSeq 550 flow cell. The published analysis was carried out like this. Because only junctional sequences without quality scores were contained in the immunoSEQ output, filtering matching that applied to full-length reads could not be performed. To assign V/J genes and CDR3, sequences were annotated against IMGT germline references using PyIR, a Python wrapper for IgBLAST v1.9. Reads were filtered out if the reads had weak V/J assignments (E-value above 1e-6), no CDR3, stop codons, out-of-frame junctions, or ambiguous translated residues. V3J clonotypes were defined as sequences sharing the same inferred V gene, J gene, and CDR3 amino acid sequence. To compute the percentage overlap between repertoires, the number of shared unique clonotypes was divided by the size of the smaller repertoire. Three approaches were used to assess repertoire richness: RTK rarefaction, the Chao1 estimator, and Recon v2.1 estimates of unobserved clonotypes. TCRdb retrieved this table from immuneACCESS and kept in-frame rearrangements only. Not all clones are present; in checked studies, unresolved V genes account for under half, and no reason is known for the remainder. The V and J calls and clone size were taken over from that table, and D and trimming were inferred from the DNA. In this sample the table shows fewer than 600,000 clones, roughly 83% of which occur a single time. About 13% of the sample belongs to the ten largest clones.

V and J lose 0 bases and 0 bases, and a span of 13 bases separates them. CDR1 and CDR2 were assigned from the germline V gene as SGDLS and YYNGEE. From its cysteine to its phenylalanine, the CDR3 spans 17 amino acids. Only the CDR3 portion is preserved as DNA: 51 bases, with reading frame beginning at the first base. As concerns this clone: The antigen it binds to is not known. One base away there is no much larger clone; base qualities are not given.

Healthy HIV-negative adults with no recently reported acute infections or vaccinations were included as donors. Every donor was a Caucasian adult living in Nashville, Tennessee, USA. In the unsorted samples, 90 million to 100 million PBMCs were counted, and genomic DNA was extracted using the QIAamp DNA Blood Mini kit. After blood collection by leukapheresis, PBMCs were isolated using Ficoll-Histopaque density gradient centrifugation and then cryopreserved in the vapor phase of liquid nitrogen. General study outcomes and caveats: Because the study included only a small number of donors, the genetic and exposure-history diversity represented was limited. Based on pairwise subsampling, the degree of clonotype sharing among donors was expected to be affected by sequencing depth. Sampling was restricted to blood, and TCR repertoires in tissue are likely to differ from TCR repertoires in blood.

Sequencing input: PBMCs. The V and J segments used are TRBV9 and TRBJ1-5, and TRBD1 may be the D gene, going by 5 matching bases. This clonotype originated in a woman in her thirties or forties in good health. Some clones in this sample may be carry-over from other donors' samples. The DNA reads TGTGCCAGCAGCGTAGGCCCCGGGACGTATAGCAATCAGCCCCAGCATTTT. This codes for CASSVGPGTYSNQPQHF.